This T cell receptor (beta chain) was documented in a study of shared clonotypes between healthy human individuals (dated by TCRdb to the early 2020s). Context from the whole study: Three men and a couple of women, aged 18 to 49 years, made up the cohort. Each donor's leukapheresis produced roughly between roughly 0.85 and 9.5 billion PBMCs. The study deeply sequenced blood TCR repertoires of five healthy adults to estimate repertoire size and the extent of clonotype sharing between individuals. Libraries were prepared and TCR repertoires were sequenced by different laboratories using diverse techniques, in order to increase sequencing depth and limit assay-specific biases. For each donor, CD4 naive and CD4 memory were each run on three plates, CD8 naive on two plates, and CD8 memory on one plate. The full study reports these points: Naive subsets generally had larger estimated clonotype richness than memory subsets did. The small number of donors limited the genetic and exposure-history diversity represented. Sharing across a few donors was observed for around 4.8% of naive CD4, 3% to 3.5% of naive CD8, over 2% of memory CD4, and approximately 0.41% of memory CD8 clonotypes. Compared with non-shared clonotypes, the clonotypes found in all four sorted-subset donors had higher generation probabilities. Sampling was restricted to blood, and TCR repertoires in tissues likely differ from the TCR repertoires found in blood. Incomplete sequencing was indicated by rarefaction of sorted-subset datasets, despite the large sequencing depth. Pairwise subsampling led to the expectation that sequencing depth would affect the degree of clonotype sharing among donors.

The donors were healthy, HIV-negative adults who had no recently reported acute infections or vaccinations. Every donor was a Caucasian adult living in Nashville, Tennessee, USA. Magnetic negative selection was used to enrich CD4+ T cells, after which naive cells were positively selected on CD45RA and the negative fraction became the memory subset. Blood was obtained by leukapheresis, after which PBMCs were separated by Ficoll-Histopaque density gradient centrifugation and cryopreserved in liquid nitrogen vapor phase. Analytical flow cytometry was used to check the purity and quantity of each magnetically sorted T cell population. Genomic DNA was isolated from every sorted fraction and measured by UV absorbance on a Nanodrop 2000c. As to this clone: Its cognate antigen has yet to be identified. Base qualities are missing; no much larger clone stands one base away.

TCR CDR3 regions were amplified from genomic DNA by multiplex PCR using the deep immunoSEQ assay. Genomic DNA extracted from each cell subset was distributed evenly over all wells of several immunoSEQ 96-well plates, and each plate served as one replicate. For sorted subsets, 150 to 250 ng genomic DNA, equal to tens of thousands of T cell genomes, was loaded into each replicate PCR. Purified libraries were measured with a Qubit 3.0 fluorometer, size-checked on a Bioanalyzer 2100, and measured again with the KAPA Library Quantification kit. A separate single-read 150-cycle Illumina NextSeq 550 flow cell was used to sequence each immunoSEQ 96-well plate. In the authors' own workflow: Because only junctional sequences without quality scores were contained in the immunoSEQ output, filtering matching that applied to full-length reads could not be performed. To assign V/J genes and CDR3, sequences were annotated using PyIR, a Python wrapper for IgBLAST v1.9, with IMGT germline references. Reads were filtered out if the reads had weak V/J assignments (E-value above 1e-6), no CDR3, stop codons, out-of-frame junctions, or ambiguous translated residues. V3J clonotypes were defined as sequences sharing an identical inferred V gene, J gene, and CDR3 amino acid sequence. To compute the percentage overlap between repertoires, the number of shared unique clonotypes was divided by the size of the smaller repertoire. Richness of each repertoire was evaluated using RTK rarefaction, the Chao1 estimator, and Recon v2.1 estimates of unobserved clonotypes. Generation probabilities for all TCRbeta clonotypes obtained by the gDNA method from several donors were computed using OLGA. TCRdb mirrors the immuneACCESS table, restricted to in-frame sequences. Some clones are absent from its copies; in checked studies, under half trace to an unresolved V gene, and the reason for the others is unknown. Clone size and V and J calls were adopted from that table, with D and trimming inferred from the DNA. Here the sample has 950,000 to 1,300,000 clones; approximately 72% occur a single time. The top ten clones comprise 1.4% of the sample.

The sequence was collected from a man aged 18-30 years in good health. Sequenced input: memory CD4+ T cells sorted from blood. The cell subset or site label, as the study defines it: CD45RA-negative fraction.

CDR3 sequence: CASSKDRGYEQYF. The sequence in DNA is TGTGCCAGCAGCAAGGACAGGGGCTACGAGCAGTACTTC. The V and J segments used are TRBV5-6 and TRBJ2-7, with 9 junctional bases fitting TRBD1. Taken from the germline V gene, the CDR1 and CDR2 loops are SGHDT and YYEEEE. Trimmed from V: 4 bases; trimmed from J: 3 bases; junction bases lacking a gene match: 2. From cysteine to phenylalanine, the CDR3 is 13 amino acids long. Just CDR3 DNA is preserved here, 39 bases in frame from base 1.